The present T cell receptor beta chain was sequenced within a study of blood T cell repertoires in COVID-19. The protocol was immunoSEQ multiplex PCR, while the TCRdb copy is restricted to in-frame clones and leaves out a portion. There are approximately 77,000 clones in the sample; around nine tenths occur only once, and approximately 4.5% lies in the top ten. Material for sequencing was peripheral blood. The TCR sequence derives from a man aged 45-60 years with active COVID-19.

CDR3 sequence (DNA): TGTGCTAGTGGTCTTGGACAGGGAGAAGGTGAAAAACTGTTTTTT. It specifies CASGLGQGEGEKLFF. The chain combines TRBV12-5 with TRBJ1-4, with 8 bases that match TRBD1. V trimming: 5 bases; J trimming: 7 bases; junction bases outside the gene matches: 9. Germline CDR1 reads LGHNT; CDR2 reads FRNRAP. This CDR3 is built from 15 residues.